A selection of T cell receptor beta chains follows, all from one sample in a study of blood T cell repertoires in COVID-19. Generated by immunoSEQ multiplex PCR, the TCRdb table keeps only in-frame clones and is missing some. The sample contains some 310,000 clones, about nine tenths of which appear only once. The sequenced sample was PBMCs or T cells enriched from blood (not recorded which). These receptors were obtained from a woman aged 30 to 39 who had recovered from COVID-19. CDR3s include the opening cysteine and the closing phenylalanine or tryptophan. The order of the fields is V gene, D gene, J gene, clone size, CDR3 protein, CDR3 DNA. The D gene is left open where the match is weak. Part of the rows lack a size; the others show once, few, many or a class for expanded clones.

TRBV28,TRBD2,TRBJ2-2,NA,CASSSLRLAGGHTGELFF,TGTGCCAGCAGTTCGTTGCGGCTAGCGGGAGGACACACCGGGGAGCTGTTTTTT
TRBV19,TRBD2,TRBJ2-3,NA,CASSMIAGVPGGTDTQYF,TGTGCCAGTAGTATGATTGCGGGAGTACCCGGAGGGACAGATACGCAGTATTTT
TRBV5-4,TRBD2,TRBJ2-1,NA,CASSFVLAGRNEQFF,TGTGCCAGCAGCTTTGTACTAGCGGGAAGGAATGAGCAGTTCTTC
TRBV2,TRBD1,TRBJ2-7,NA,CASSDVGQGSYEQYF,TGTGCCAGCAGTGACGTGGGACAGGGGTCCTACGAGCAGTACTTC
TRBV29-1,NA,TRBJ1-1,NA,CSVDRGMNTEAFF,TGCAGCGTTGACAGGGGAATGAACACTGAAGCTTTCTTT
TRBV4-1,NA,TRBJ2-1,NA,CASSQEPRDSYNEQFF,TGCGCCAGCAGCCAAGAACCCCGGGATTCCTACAATGAGCAGTTCTTC
TRBV19,TRBD2,TRBJ2-1,NA,CASSKGLAGQAYNEQFF,TGTGCCAGTAGTAAAGGACTAGCGGGCCAGGCCTACAATGAGCAGTTCTTC
TRBV11-2,TRBD1,TRBJ1-4,NA,CASSFPGTGREKLFF,TGTGCCAGCAGCTTTCCCGGGACAGGGCGCGAAAAACTGTTTTTT
TRBV2,NA,TRBJ1-2,few,CASSRWTASYGYTF,TGTGCCAGCTCTAGATGGACAGCAAGCTATGGCTACACCTTC
TRBV3-1/TRBV3-2,NA,TRBJ2-4,NA,CASSQVGQSLAKNIQYF,TGTGCCAGCAGCCAAGTTGGGCAGAGTCTAGCCAAAAACATTCAGTACTTC
TRBV3-1/TRBV3-2,TRBD1,TRBJ2-1,NA,CASSQGTGGNEQFF,TGTGCCAGCAGCCAAGGGACAGGGGGCAATGAGCAGTTCTTC
TRBV30,NA,TRBJ2-1,NA,CAWTEGNSYNEQFF,TGTGCCTGGACTGAGGGAAACTCCTACAATGAGCAGTTCTTC
TRBV29-1,NA,TRBJ2-2,NA,CSGRPGNTGELFF,TGCAGCGGGCGCCCAGGGAACACCGGGGAGCTGTTTTTT
TRBV7-9,NA,TRBJ1-5,NA,CASSPGGGNQPQHF,TGTGCCAGCAGCCCGGGGGGCGGCAATCAGCCCCAGCATTTT
TRBV5-1,TRBD1,TRBJ2-5,NA,CASTQGQGVETQYF,TGCGCCAGCACCCAGGGACAGGGGGTAGAGACCCAGTACTTC
TRBV10-3,TRBD2,TRBJ2-1,NA,CAINGLAGYNEQFF,TGTGCCATCAATGGGCTAGCGGGCTACAATGAGCAGTTCTTC
TRBV28,NA,TRBJ1-2,NA,CASIGTGRGSGYTF,TGTGCCAGCATCGGCACAGGGCGGGGGTCCGGCTACACCTTC
TRBV29-1,NA,TRBJ1-2,NA,CSATGGTGAYGYTF,TGCAGCGCCACAGGAGGGACCGGGGCCTATGGCTACACCTTC
TRBV19,TRBD2,TRBJ2-3,NA,CASSIIGTSLTDTQYF,TGTGCCAGTAGTATAATTGGGACTAGCCTGACAGATACGCAGTATTTT
TRBV3-1/TRBV3-2,NA,TRBJ1-2,NA,CASSQEEWRDVRGYTF,TGTGCCAGCAGCCAAGAAGAGTGGAGGGATGTACGTGGCTACACCTTC
TRBV27,NA,TRBJ2-7,NA,CASSLGSGYEQYF,TGTGCCAGCAGTTTAGGCTCGGGATACGAGCAGTACTTC
TRBV7-6,TRBD2,TRBJ2-1,NA,CASSLPKLAGFGEQFF,TGTGCCAGCAGCTTACCAAAACTAGCGGGGTTTGGAGAGCAGTTCTTC
TRBV6-4,TRBD2,TRBJ2-1,NA,CASSAGLAANNEQFF,TGTGCCAGCAGTGCCGGACTAGCGGCTAACAATGAGCAGTTCTTC